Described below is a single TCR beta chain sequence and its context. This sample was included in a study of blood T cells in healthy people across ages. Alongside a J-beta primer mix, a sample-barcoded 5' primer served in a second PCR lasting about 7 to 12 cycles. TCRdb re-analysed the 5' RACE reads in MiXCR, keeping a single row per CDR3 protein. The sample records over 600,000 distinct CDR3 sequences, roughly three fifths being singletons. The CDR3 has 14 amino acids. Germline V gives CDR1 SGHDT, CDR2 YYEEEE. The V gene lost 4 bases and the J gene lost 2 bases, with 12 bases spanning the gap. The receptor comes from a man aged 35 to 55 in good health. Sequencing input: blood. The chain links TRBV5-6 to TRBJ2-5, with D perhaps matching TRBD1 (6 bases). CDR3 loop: CASSGGHSQETQYF. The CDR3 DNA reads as TGTGCCAGCAGCGGGGGACATTCACAAGAGACCCAGTACTTC.